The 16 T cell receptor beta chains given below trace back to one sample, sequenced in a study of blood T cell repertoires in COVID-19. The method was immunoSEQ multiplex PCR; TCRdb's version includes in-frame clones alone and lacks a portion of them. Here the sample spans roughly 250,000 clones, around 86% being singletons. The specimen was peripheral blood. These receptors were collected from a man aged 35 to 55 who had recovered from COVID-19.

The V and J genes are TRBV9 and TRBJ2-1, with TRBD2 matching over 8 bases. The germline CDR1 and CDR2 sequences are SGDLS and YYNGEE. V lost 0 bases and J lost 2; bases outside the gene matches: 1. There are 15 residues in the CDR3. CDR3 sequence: CASSVGRGAYNEQFF. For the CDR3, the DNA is TGTGCCAGCAGCGTAGGGCGGGGGGCCTACAATGAGCAGTTCTTC.

CDR3 residues: CASSSRAGGTRYNEQFF. CDR3 sequence (DNA): TGCGCCAGCAGCTCCCGGGCGGGCGGAACCCGTTACAATGAGCAGTTCTTC. V is TRBV5-1 and J is TRBJ2-1, with D tentatively TRBD2 (5 bases). V was cut by 3 bases and J by 4 bases, with 20 bases left in between. The CDR3 extends over 17 amino acids. Germline V gene sequence: CDR1 SGHRS, CDR2 YFSETQ.

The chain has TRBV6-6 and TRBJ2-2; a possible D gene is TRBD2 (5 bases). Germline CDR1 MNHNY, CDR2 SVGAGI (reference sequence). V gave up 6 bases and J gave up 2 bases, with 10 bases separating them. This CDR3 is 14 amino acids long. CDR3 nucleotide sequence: TGTGCCAGCAGAACAGCGGCAAACACCGGGGAGCTGTTTTTT. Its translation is CASRTAANTGELFF.

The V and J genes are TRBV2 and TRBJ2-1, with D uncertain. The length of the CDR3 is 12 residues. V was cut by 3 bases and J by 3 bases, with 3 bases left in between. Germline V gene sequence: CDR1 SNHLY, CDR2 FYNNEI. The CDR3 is CASSDYYNEQFF. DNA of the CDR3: TGTGCCAGCAGTGACTACTACAATGAGCAGTTCTTC.

The CDR3 loop is CATSDQRQGTDTQYF. CDR3 DNA: TGTGCCACCAGTGATCAGAGACAGGGCACAGATACGCAGTATTTT. The genes are TRBV24-1 and TRBJ2-3; possible D gene TRBD1, 6 bases. Trimming cost V 3 bases and J 1 base, with 10 bases left between them. The germline gives CDR1 KGHDR, CDR2 SFDVKD. The CDR3 sequence is 15 residues long.

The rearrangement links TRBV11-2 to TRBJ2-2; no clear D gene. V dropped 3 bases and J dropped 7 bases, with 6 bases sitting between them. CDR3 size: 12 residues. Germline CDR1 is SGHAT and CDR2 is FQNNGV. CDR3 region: CASSFSHGELFF. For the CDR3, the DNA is TGTGCCAGCAGCTTTAGCCACGGGGAGCTGTTTTTT.

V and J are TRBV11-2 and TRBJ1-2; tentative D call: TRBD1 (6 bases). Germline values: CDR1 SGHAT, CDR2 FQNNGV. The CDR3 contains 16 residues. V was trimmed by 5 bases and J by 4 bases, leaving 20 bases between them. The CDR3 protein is CASSPLQAGAIYGYTF. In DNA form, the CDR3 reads TGTGCCAGCAGCCCCCTCCAGGCAGGGGCAATCTATGGCTACACCTTC.

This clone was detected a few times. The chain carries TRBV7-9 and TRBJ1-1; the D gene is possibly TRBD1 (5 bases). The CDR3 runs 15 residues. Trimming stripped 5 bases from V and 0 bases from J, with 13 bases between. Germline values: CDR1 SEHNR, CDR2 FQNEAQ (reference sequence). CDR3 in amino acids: CASSVLDRMNTEAFF. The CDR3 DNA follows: TGTGCCAGCAGCGTCCTTGACAGAATGAACACTGAAGCTTTCTTT.

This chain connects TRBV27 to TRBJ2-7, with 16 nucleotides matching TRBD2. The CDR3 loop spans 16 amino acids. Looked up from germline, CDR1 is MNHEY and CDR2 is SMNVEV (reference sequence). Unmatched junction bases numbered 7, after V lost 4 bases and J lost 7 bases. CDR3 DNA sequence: TGTGCCAGCAGTTGGGGGACTAGCGGGAGGGACAGGGAGCAGTACTTC. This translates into CASSWGTSGRDREQYF.

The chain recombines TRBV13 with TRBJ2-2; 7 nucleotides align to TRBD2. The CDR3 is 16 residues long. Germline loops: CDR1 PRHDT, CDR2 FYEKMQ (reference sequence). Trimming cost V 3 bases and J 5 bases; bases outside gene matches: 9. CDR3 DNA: TGTGCCAGCAGCTTCGGAGGGAGGGCGAGAACCGGGGAGCTGTTTTTT. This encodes CASSFGGRARTGELFF. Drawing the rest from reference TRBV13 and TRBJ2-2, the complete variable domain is AAGVIQSPRHLIKEKRETATLKCYPIPRHDTVYWYQQGPGQDPQFLISFYEKMQSDKGSIPDRFSAQQFSDYHSELNMSSLELGDSALYFCASSFGGRARTGELFFGEGSRLTVL.

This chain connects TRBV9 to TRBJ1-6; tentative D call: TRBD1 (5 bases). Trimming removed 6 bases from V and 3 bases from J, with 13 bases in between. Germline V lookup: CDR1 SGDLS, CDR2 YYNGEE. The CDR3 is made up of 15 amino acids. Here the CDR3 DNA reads TGTGCCAGCACCTCCCGCCAGGGCTATAATTCACCCCTCCACTTT. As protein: CASTSRQGYNSPLHF.

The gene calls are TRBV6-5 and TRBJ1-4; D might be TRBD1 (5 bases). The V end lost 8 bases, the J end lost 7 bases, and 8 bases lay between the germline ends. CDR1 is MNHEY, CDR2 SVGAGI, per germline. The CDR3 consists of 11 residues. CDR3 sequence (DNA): TGTGCCAGCGGGGGGTTTGAAAAACTGTTTTTT. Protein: CASGGFEKLFF.

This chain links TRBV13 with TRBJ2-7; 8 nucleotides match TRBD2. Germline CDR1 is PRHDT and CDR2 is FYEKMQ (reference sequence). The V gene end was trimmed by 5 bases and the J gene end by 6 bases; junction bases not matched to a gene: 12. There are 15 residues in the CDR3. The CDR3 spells CASSPQVRAGGEQYF. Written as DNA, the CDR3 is TGTGCCAGCAGCCCCCAAGTTAGGGCGGGGGGCGAGCAGTACTTC.

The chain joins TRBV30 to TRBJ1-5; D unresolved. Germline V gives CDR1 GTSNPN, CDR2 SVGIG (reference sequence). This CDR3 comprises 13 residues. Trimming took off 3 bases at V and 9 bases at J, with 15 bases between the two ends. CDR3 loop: CAWSRDLPPPQHF. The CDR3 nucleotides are TGTGCCTGGAGCCGGGATCTACCTCCGCCCCAGCATTTT.

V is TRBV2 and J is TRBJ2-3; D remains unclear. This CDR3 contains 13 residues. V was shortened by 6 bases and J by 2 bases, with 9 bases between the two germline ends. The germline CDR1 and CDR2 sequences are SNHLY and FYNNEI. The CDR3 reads CASSSRYTDTQYF. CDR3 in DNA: TGTGCCAGCAGCTCCCGGTACACAGATACGCAGTATTTT.

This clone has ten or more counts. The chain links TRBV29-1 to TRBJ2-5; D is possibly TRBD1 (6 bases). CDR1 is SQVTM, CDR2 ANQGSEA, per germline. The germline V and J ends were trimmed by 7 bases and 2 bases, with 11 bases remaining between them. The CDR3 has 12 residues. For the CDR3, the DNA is TGCAGCGGGGGGCTGACTCAAGAGACCCAGTACTTC. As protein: CSGGLTQETQYF. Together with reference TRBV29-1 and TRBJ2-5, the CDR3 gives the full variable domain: SAVISQKPSRDICQRGTSLTIQCQVDSQVTMMFWYRQQPGQSLTLIATANQGSEATYESGFVIDKFPISRPNLTFSTLTVSNMSPEDSSIYLCSGGLTQETQYFGPGTRLLVL.